This TCR beta chain is from a study of a mutant IDH1 vaccine in newly diagnosed glioma listed by TCRdb under 2021. Background for the entire study: Eight vaccinations were administered to patients in weeks 1, 3, 5, 7, 11, 15, 19 and 23, corresponding to visits V03 through V10. Vaccination began 4-6 weeks after radiotherapy alone, or alongside temozolomide cycles in the chemotherapy-containing groups. Of the 32 patients who were treated, around 62% were male and roughly 40% were female, and the mean age was around 41 years. Before enrollment, patients had received standard therapy of radiotherapy alone, temozolomide alone, or radiochemotherapy with temozolomide; most received the combination. Peripheral blood was collected at six visits: V03 (baseline), V05, V07, V10, V12 and V13. Longitudinal TCRB deep sequencing was performed for roughly 25 treated patients wherever samples were available for exploratory analyses. Paper-wide results and their limitations: Across multiple MHC alleles, vaccine-induced immune responses were seen in just over 90% of patients. PBMC samples for TCRB deep sequencing were selected based on availability. According to the authors, sample limitations meant that analyses of patient blood samples could not be reproduced. Pseudoprogression seemed to be unrelated to changes in the top peripheral T cell clonotypes found by TCRB sequencing.

The protocol used for the library was the immunoSEQ multiplex PCR assay. Rearranged TCR beta chain sequences were amplified using the hsTCRB Kit according to the manufacturer's protocol. An Illumina MiSeq was used to sequence the TCRB libraries. On the study's bioinformatics: Demultiplexing, trimming and gene mapping were performed with the kit vendor's proprietary platform. The table comes from immuneACCESS by way of TCRdb, which keeps in-frame sequences with V and J called. Part of the clones is missing from these tables; in studies checked, under half for an unresolved V gene and the rest for unknown reasons. V and J calls plus clone size are reproduced from that table; the DNA served to infer D and trimming. For this sample the table gives about 64,000 clones, of which around 83% were detected only once. The ten largest make up approximately 4% of the sample. The CDR3 has 13 amino acids, counting the end cysteine and phenylalanine. Of all the DNA, just the CDR3 is kept, 39 bases in frame from base 1. V is clipped by 2 bases and J by 3 bases, and the sequence between their germline boundaries is 11 bases long. The germline V gene encodes CDR1 SQVTM and CDR2 ANQGSEA.

According to the study, the label for this sample's time point signals: week 23, last vaccination. A 20-mer mutant IDH1 peptide at 300 micrograms in Montanide made up each vaccine dose, which was injected subcutaneously together with topical imiquimod. All donors had newly diagnosed IDH1-mutant astrocytomas of WHO grade 3 or 4 that showed loss of nuclear ATRX. The samples were drawn from NOA16, a multicentre, single-arm, open-label phase I trial in Germany that tested a mutant IDH1 peptide vaccine in humans for the first time. Genomic DNA for TCRB sequencing was extracted from EDTA blood using the DNeasy Blood and Tissue Kit. Worth noting for this clone: Its antigen is unknown. Base-call qualities are not available, and no considerably larger clone is one nucleotide away.

This sequence uses TRBV29-1 and TRBJ2-7; the D call could be TRBD1 or TRBD2, with each sharing 6 bases. This TCR was recovered from a man younger than 45 with glioma. The material sequenced was PBMCs, taken from a glioma patient whose treatment included an IDH1 peptide vaccine. The sequenced DNA: TGCAGCGTTGAAAGGGGGGACGGCTACGAGCAGTACTTC. Its protein reads: CSVERGDGYEQYF.